The clone carrying this T cell receptor beta chain was seen more than once but under ten times. Its target is unknown. The germline V gene encodes CDR1 SGHRS and CDR2 YFSETQ. Between the trimmed V and J ends, which lost 6 bases and 0 bases, there was a span of 16 bases. This CDR3 region has 16 residues. Quantitative 5'-RACE with molecular barcodes generated TCR beta libraries. A single record per CDR3 protein comes from TCRdb applying MiXCR to the 5' RACE reads. This sample has hundreds of thousands of distinct CDR3 sequences, with about 18% found just once. This sample is part of a study of CD8 T cells in ankylosing spondylitis. General study findings and limits: The study looked at matched synovial fluid samples from ankylosing spondylitis patients. Disease-linked clones were reported to be significantly enriched there. Roughly eight highly homologous variants made up a TCR beta motif that seemed to typify ankylosing spondylitis blood. Existing reports had already noted some motif variants in reactive arthritis synovial fluid and blood.

Sequenced sample: blood, either unsorted or a sorted T cell fraction (not recorded which). The chain carries TRBV5-1 and TRBJ1-3; D possibly corresponds to TRBD1 (5 bases). The TCR sequence derives from a male donor with ankylosing spondylitis. CDR3 sequence reads: CASTDTGPNSGNTIYF. The CDR3 DNA reads as TGCGCCAGCACCGACACGGGACCGAACTCTGGAAACACCATATATTTT.